This T cell receptor (beta chain) stems from a study of cytomegalovirus exposure and HLA in healthy donors. Study-level results: Among TCR sequences, most were rare, though some public TCRs appeared in many donors.

Sequencing used immunoSEQ multiplex PCR; TCRdb keeps in-frame clones, though not all of them. The table shows roughly 150,000 clones, with roughly 84% occurring only once. The CDR3 has 14 residues. Per the germline V gene, CDR1 is SQVTM and CDR2 is ANQGSEA. Losses at the gene ends were 4 bases for V and 8 bases for J; bases not matched to a gene: 11. This clone was observed a single time. Its antigen is currently unknown. Among the roughly 120 subjects of the validation cohort, separate from the 666-subject first cohort, were the donors. The genes are TRBV29-1 and TRBJ2-1; 7 bases map to TRBD2. Sequencing was performed on PBMCs. The sequence derives from a man under 40 in good health and CMV-seropositive. The CDR3 nucleotides read TGCAGCGTTGGGGGTAGCGGGCTCCTCCATGAGCAGTTCTTC. It translates to CSVGGSGLLHEQFF.